This T cell receptor beta chain was sequenced in a study of cytomegalovirus exposure and HLA in healthy donors. Across the study: For the roughly 390 genotyped donors, 80% to 90% fell within the Caucasian-associated ancestry cluster. Findings and limits, study-wide: TCR sequences were mostly rare, though some public TCRs occurred in many donors. Fewer N-insertions than the roughly 670-donor mean were reportedly shown by an Asian-associated ancestry cluster in a later analysis.

Germline CDR1 is SGHAT and CDR2 is FQDESV (reference sequence). The CDR3 has 14 residues. V was pared by 1 base and J by 7 bases, with 11 bases between. The PCR ran on 60 Vbeta and 13 Jbeta primers. Some clones are missing from TCRdb's copy, which holds only in-frame ones; the method was immunoSEQ multiplex PCR. The table includes more than 150,000 clones, roughly four fifths detected once. This clone was observed a handful of times. Its antigen is unidentified. J is TRBJ2-1 and V is TRBV11-1; D possibly corresponds to TRBD1 (5 bases). This clonotype was obtained from a woman aged 18-29 years in good health and CMV-seronegative. The sample taken for sequencing was PBMCs. CDR3 sequence (DNA): TGTGCCAGCAGCTTAGTAGCCAGGGAAAATGAGCAGTTCTTC. Its protein is CASSLVARENEQFF.